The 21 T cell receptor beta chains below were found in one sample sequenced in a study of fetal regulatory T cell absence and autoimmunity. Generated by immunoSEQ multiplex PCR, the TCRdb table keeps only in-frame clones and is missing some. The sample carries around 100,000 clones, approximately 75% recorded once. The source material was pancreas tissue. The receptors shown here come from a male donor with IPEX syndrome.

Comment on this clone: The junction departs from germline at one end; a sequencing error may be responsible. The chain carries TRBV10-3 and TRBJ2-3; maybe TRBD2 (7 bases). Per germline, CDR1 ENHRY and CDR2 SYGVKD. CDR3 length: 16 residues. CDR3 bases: TGTGCCATCAGTGAGTCGGGGGGGATTAGGACAGCTACGCAGTATTTT. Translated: CAISESGGIRTATQYF.

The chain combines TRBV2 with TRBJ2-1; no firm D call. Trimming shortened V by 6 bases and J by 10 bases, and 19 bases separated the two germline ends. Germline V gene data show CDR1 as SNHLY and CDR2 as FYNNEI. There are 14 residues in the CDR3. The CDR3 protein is CASSVGTGVLEQFF. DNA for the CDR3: TGTGCCAGCAGCGTGGGAACCGGAGTATTGGAGCAGTTCTTC.

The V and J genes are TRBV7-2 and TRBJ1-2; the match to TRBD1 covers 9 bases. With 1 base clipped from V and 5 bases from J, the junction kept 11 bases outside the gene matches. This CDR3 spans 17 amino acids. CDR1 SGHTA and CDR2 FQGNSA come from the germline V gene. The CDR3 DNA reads TGTGCCAGCAGCTTAGGATTCGGGGGACAGGGACTTTATGGCTACACCTTC. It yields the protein CASSLGFGGQGLYGYTF.

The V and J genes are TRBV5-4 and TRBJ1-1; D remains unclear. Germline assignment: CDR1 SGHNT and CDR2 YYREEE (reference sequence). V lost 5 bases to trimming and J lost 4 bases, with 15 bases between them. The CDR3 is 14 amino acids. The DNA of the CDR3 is TGTGCCAGCAGTCCCTTTGTTGGAAGCACTGAAGCTTTCTTT. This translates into CASSPFVGSTEAFF.

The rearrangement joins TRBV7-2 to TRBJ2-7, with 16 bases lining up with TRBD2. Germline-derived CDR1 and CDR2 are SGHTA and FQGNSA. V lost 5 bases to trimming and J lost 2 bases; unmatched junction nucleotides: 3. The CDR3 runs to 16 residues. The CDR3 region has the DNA TGTGCCAGCAGCAAGGGACTAGCGGGGGGGCCCTACGAGCAGTACTTC. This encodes CASSKGLAGGPYEQYF.

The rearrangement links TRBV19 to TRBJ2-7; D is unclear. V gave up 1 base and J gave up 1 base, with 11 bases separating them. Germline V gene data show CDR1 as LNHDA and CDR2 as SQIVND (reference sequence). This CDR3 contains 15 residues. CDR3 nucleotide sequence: TGTGCCAGTAGTATAGCGTATGCAGGATCCTACGAGCAGTACTTC. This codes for CASSIAYAGSYEQYF. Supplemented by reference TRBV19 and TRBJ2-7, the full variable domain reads DGGITQSPKYLFRKEGQNVTLSCEQNLNHDAMYWYRQDPGQGLRLIYYSQIVNDFQKGDIAEGYSVSREKKESFPLTVTSAQKNPTAFYLCASSIAYAGSYEQYFGPGTRLTVT.

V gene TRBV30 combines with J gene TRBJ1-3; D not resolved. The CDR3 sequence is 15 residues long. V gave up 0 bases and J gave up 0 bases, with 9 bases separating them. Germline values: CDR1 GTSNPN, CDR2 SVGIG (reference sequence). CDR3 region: CAWSVNSYSGNTIYF. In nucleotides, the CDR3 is TGTGCCTGGAGTGTAAACAGTTACTCTGGAAACACCATATATTTT.

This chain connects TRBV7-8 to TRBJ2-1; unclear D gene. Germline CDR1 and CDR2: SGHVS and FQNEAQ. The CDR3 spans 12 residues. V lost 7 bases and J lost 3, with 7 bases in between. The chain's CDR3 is CASTQLYNEQFF. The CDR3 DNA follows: TGTGCCAGCACCCAACTCTACAATGAGCAGTTCTTC. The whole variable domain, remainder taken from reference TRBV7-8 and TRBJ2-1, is GAGVSQSPRYKVAKRGQDVALRCDPISGHVSLFWYQQALGQGPEFLTYFQNEAQLDKSGLPSDRFFAERPEGSVSTLKIQRTQQEDSAVYLCASTQLYNEQFFGPGTRLTVL.

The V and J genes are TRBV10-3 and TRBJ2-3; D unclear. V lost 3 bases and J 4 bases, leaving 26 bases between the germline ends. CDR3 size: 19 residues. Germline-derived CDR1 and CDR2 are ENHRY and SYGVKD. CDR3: CAISDPGGLGARTPDTQYF. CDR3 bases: TGTGCCATCAGTGACCCGGGCGGCCTAGGTGCGAGGACCCCAGATACGCAGTATTTT.

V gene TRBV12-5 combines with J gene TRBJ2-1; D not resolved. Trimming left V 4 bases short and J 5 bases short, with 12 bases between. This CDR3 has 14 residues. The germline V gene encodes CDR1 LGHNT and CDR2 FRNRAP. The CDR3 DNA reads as TGTGCTAGTGGTTGGGCTGGAACCCACAATGAGCAGTTCTTC. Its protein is CASGWAGTHNEQFF.

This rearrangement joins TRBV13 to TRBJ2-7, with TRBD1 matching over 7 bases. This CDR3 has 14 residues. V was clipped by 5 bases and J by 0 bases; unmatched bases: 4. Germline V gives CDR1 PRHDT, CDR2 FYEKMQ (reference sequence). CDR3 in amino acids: CASSRDRSSYEQYF. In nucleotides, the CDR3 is TGTGCCAGCAGCCGGGACAGAAGCTCCTACGAGCAGTACTTC. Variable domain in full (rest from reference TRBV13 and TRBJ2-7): AAGVIQSPRHLIKEKRETATLKCYPIPRHDTVYWYQQGPGQDPQFLISFYEKMQSDKGSIPDRFSAQQFSDYHSELNMSSLELGDSALYFCASSRDRSSYEQYFGPGTRLTVT.

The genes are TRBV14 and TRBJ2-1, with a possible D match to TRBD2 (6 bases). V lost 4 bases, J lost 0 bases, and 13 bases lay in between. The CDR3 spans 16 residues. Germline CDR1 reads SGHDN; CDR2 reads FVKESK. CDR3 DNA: TGTGCCAGCAGCCGCGTTGACGGGAGCTCCTACAATGAGCAGTTCTTC. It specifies CASSRVDGSSYNEQFF.

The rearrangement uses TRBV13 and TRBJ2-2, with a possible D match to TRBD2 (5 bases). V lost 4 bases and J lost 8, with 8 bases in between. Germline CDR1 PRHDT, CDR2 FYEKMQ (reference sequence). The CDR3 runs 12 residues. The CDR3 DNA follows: TGTGCCAGCAGCTCCATAGCGGGGGAGCTGTTTTTT. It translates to CASSSIAGELFF.

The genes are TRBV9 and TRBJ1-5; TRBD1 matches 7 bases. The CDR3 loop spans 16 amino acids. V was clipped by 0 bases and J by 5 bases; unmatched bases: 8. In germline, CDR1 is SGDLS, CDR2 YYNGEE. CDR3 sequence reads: CASSVVSTGEDQPQHF. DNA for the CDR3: TGTGCCAGCAGCGTAGTTTCCACAGGGGAAGATCAGCCCCAGCATTTT.

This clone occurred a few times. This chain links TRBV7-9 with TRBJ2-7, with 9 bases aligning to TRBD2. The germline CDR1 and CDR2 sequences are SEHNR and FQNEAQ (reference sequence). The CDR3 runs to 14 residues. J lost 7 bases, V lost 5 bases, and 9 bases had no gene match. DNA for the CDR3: TGTGCCAGCAGCCCACTAGCGGGCGTGGGGGAGCAGTACTTC. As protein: CASSPLAGVGEQYF.

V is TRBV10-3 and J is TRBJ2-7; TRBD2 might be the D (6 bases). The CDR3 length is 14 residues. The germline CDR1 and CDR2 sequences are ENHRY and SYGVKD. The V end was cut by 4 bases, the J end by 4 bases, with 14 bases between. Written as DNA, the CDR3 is TGTGCCATCAGTGGCAGCGGGTGGCGGTACGAGCAGTACTTC. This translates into CAISGSGWRYEQYF.

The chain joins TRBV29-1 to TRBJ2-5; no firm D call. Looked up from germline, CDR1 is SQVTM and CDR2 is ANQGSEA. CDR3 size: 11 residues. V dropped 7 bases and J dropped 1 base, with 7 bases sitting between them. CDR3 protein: CSGLGQETQYF. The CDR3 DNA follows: TGCAGCGGGTTGGGCCAAGAGACCCAGTACTTC.

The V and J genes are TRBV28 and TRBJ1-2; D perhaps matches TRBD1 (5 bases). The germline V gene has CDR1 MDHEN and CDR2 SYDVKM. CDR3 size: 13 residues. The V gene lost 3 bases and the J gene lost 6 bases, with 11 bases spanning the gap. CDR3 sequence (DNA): TGTGCCAGCAGTTTCGCCGGAGGGGATGGCTACACCTTC. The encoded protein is CASSFAGGDGYTF.

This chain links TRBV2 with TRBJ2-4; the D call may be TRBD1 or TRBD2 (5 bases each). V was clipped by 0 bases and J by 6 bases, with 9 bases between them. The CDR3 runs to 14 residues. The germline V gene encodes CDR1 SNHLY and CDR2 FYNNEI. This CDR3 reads CASSEAKGTNIQYF. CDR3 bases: TGTGCCAGCAGTGAAGCGAAGGGGACAAACATTCAGTACTTC.

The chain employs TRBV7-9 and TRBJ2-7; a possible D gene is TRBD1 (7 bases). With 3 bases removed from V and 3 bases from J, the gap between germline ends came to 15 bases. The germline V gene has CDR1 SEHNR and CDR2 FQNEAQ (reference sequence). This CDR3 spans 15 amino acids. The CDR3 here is CASSFGGGLRYEQYF. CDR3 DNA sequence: TGTGCCAGCAGCTTTGGAGGGGGCCTCCGCTACGAGCAGTACTTC.

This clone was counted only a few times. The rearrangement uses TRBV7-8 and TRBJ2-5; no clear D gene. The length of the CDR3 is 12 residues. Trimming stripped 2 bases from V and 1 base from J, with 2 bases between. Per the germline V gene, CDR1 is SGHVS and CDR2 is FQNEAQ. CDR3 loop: CASSLLQETQYF. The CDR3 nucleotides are TGTGCCAGCAGCTTACTCCAAGAGACCCAGTACTTC.